Following are 27 T cell receptor beta chains from one sample sequenced in a study of cytomegalovirus exposure and HLA in healthy donors. 13 Jbeta primers and 60 Vbeta primers were used for the PCR. Sequencing used immunoSEQ multiplex PCR; TCRdb keeps in-frame clones, though not all of them. Of roughly 120,000 clones in the sample, approximately 80% were seen once. The sample taken for sequencing was PBMCs. These receptor sequences come from a woman aged 40 to 49 in good health and CMV-seronegative.

In regard to this clone: The junction departs from germline at one end; a sequencing error may be responsible. This chain connects TRBV7-9 to TRBJ2-2; TRBD1 agrees at 8 bases. Germline V CDR1 and CDR2: SEHNR, FQNEAQ (reference sequence). The CDR3 extends over 17 amino acids. The CDR3 spells CSSPSGQGFMNTGELFF. CDR3 DNA sequence: TGTTCCAGCCCCTCCGGACAGGGATTTATGAACACCGGGGAGCTGTTTTTT.

The chain employs TRBV29-1 and TRBJ2-5, with 11 positions matching TRBD2. Trimming removed 4 bases from V and 10 bases from J; junction bases left unmatched: 8. CDR3 length: 13 residues. Germline assignment: CDR1 SQVTM and CDR2 ANQGSEA. The CDR3 DNA reads as TGCAGCGTTGGACTAGCGGGGAGGCCGGACCAGTACTTC. Translated: CSVGLAGRPDQYF. Complete variable domain (other parts from reference TRBV29-1 and TRBJ2-5): SAVISQKPSRDICQRGTSLTIQCQVDSQVTMMFWYRQQPGQSLTLIATANQGSEATYESGFVIDKFPISRPNLTFSTLTVSNMSPEDSSIYLCSVGLAGRPDQYFGPGTRLLVL.

The V call is TRBV14, the J call TRBJ2-3; TRBD1 aligns across 7 bases. J lost 6 bases, V lost 1 base, and 4 bases had no gene match. Germline CDR1 and CDR2: SGHDN and FVKESK. The CDR3 contains 14 residues. CDR3 region: CASSQVVGGDTQYF. In nucleotides, the CDR3 is TGTGCCAGCAGCCAAGTCGTAGGGGGCGATACGCAGTATTTT.

V and J are TRBV27 and TRBJ2-7; a weak D match, TRBD1 (6 bases). V shed 6 bases and J shed 2 bases, with 17 bases lying between them. Germline V gene data show CDR1 as MNHEY and CDR2 as SMNVEV (reference sequence). The CDR3 spans 15 residues. For the CDR3, the DNA is TGTGCCAGCAGCCGTTCCGGGACAAAACCCTACGAGCAGTACTTC. Amino acids: CASSRSGTKPYEQYF.

This clone was seen a single time. This chain connects TRBV27 to TRBJ2-5, with TRBD1 matching 8 bases. The J call may be mistaken, given a closer DNA end match to TRBJ2-7. Germline V lookup: CDR1 MNHEY, CDR2 SMNVEV (reference sequence). This CDR3 region has 14 residues. CDR3 DNA sequence: TGTGCCAGCAGTTTAGCGGACAGGGTTAACGAGCAGTACTTC. It translates to CASSLADRVNEQYF.

The chain combines TRBV11-3 with TRBJ2-1; TRBD1 aligns across 8 bases. CDR3 length equals 16 residues. V shed 2 bases and J 6 bases; nucleotides not matched to a gene: 9. The germline CDR1 and CDR2 sequences are SGHNT and YENEEA. This CDR3 reads CASSLIGRGHGNEQFF. CDR3 sequence (DNA): TGTGCCAGCAGCTTAATTGGCAGGGGGCATGGCAATGAGCAGTTCTTC.

The chain carries TRBV6-5 and TRBJ2-2; 7 bases agree with TRBD1. V dropped 6 bases and J dropped 3; count of bases not matched to a gene: 7. CDR3 size: 15 residues. Germline-derived CDR1 and CDR2 are MNHEY and SVGAGI. The DNA of the CDR3 is TGTGCCAGCAGACCGGGACAGCGAGACACCGGGGAGCTGTTTTTT. It is translated as CASRPGQRDTGELFF.

The chain couples TRBV30 to TRBJ1-2; 8 nucleotides agree with TRBD1. CDR1 and CDR2 from the germline V gene are GTSNPN and SVGIG (reference sequence). This CDR3 spans 15 amino acids. The V segment lost 5 bases and the J segment 5 bases; nucleotides outside the gene matches: 13. Here the CDR3 reads CAWGALGQGGYGYTF. The CDR3 DNA is TGTGCCTGGGGGGCCCTTGGACAGGGTGGTTATGGCTACACCTTC.

The rearrangement uses TRBV28 and TRBJ1-1; 9 bases are a match to TRBD1. Per germline, CDR1 MDHEN and CDR2 SYDVKM. The V segment lost 5 bases and the J segment 1 base; nucleotides outside the gene matches: 8. The CDR3 is made up of 16 amino acids. CDR3 nucleotides: TGTGCCAGCAGTGCACATGGGGACAGGGCGAACACTGAAGCTTTCTTT. It translates to CASSAHGDRANTEAFF.

The V call is TRBV27, the J call TRBJ2-1, with 8 bases aligning to TRBD2. V lost 5 bases, J lost 4 bases, and 7 bases stayed unmatched. CDR3 length: 15 residues. Germline loops: CDR1 MNHEY, CDR2 SMNVEV (reference sequence). The CDR3 region is CASSALSGGYNEQFF. DNA of the CDR3: TGTGCCAGCAGTGCACTGAGCGGGGGTTACAATGAGCAGTTCTTC.

The CDR3 is CASSLAGRDTNYGYTF. Written as DNA, the CDR3 is TGTGCCAGCAGCTTAGCCGGCAGGGACACTAACTATGGCTACACCTTC. This chain links TRBV7-8 with TRBJ1-2; tentative D call: TRBD1 (6 bases). The ends were cut back, 0 bases at V and 0 bases at J, with 11 bases in the middle. The V gene's germline CDR1 is SGHVS and CDR2 FQNEAQ. The CDR3 is 16 residues long.

The V and J genes are TRBV7-9 and TRBJ2-5; 7 bases are shared with TRBD2. This CDR3 has 13 residues. Trimming at V came to 3 bases and at J to 4 bases, leaving 2 bases not matched to a gene. Germline V gene lookup returns CDR1 SEHNR and CDR2 FQNEAQ (reference sequence). The CDR3 nucleotides are TGTGCCAGCAGCTTCCCTAGCGGAGAGACCCAGTACTTC. It yields the protein CASSFPSGETQYF. Supplemented by reference TRBV7-9 and TRBJ2-5, the full variable domain reads DTGVSQNPRHKITKRGQNVTFRCDPISEHNRLYWYRQTLGQGPEFLTYFQNEAQLEKSRLLSDRFSAERPKGSFSTLEIQRTEQGDSAMYLCASSFPSGETQYFGPGTRLLVL.

This clone was picked up one time. CDR3 in amino acids: CASSTLAANSYEQYF. As DNA, the CDR3 is TGTGCCAGCAGCACGCTAGCGGCCAACTCCTACGAGCAGTACTTC. This chain uses TRBV5-4 with TRBJ2-7; 7 positions match TRBD2. The CDR3 length is 15 residues. Looked up from germline, CDR1 is SGHNT and CDR2 is YYREEE (reference sequence). V dropped 4 bases and J dropped 0; count of bases not matched to a gene: 7.

This clone was found a few times. The V gene is TRBV2, the J gene TRBJ1-2; D might be TRBD1 (6 bases). The germline V gene has CDR1 SNHLY and CDR2 FYNNEI. The CDR3 spans 12 residues. Deletions cut 6 bases from V and 7 bases from J, with 12 bases between. This CDR3 is CASRYGQSGYTF. CDR3 coding DNA: TGTGCCAGCAGGTACGGACAGTCTGGCTACACCTTC. Together with reference TRBV2 and TRBJ1-2, the CDR3 gives the full variable domain: EPEVTQTPSHQVTQMGQEVILRCVPISNHLYFYWYRQILGQKVEFLVSFYNNEISEKSEIFDDQFSVERPDGSNFTLKIRSTKLEDSAMYFCASRYGQSGYTFGSGTRLTVV.

The V and J genes are TRBV6-1 and TRBJ1-5; possible D gene TRBD1, 5 bases. This CDR3 has 18 amino acids. The germline V and J ends were trimmed by 3 bases and 0 bases, with 18 bases remaining between them. Looked up from germline, CDR1 is MNHNS and CDR2 is SASEGT. The CDR3 DNA is TGTGCCAGCAGTGACGCGGGACTCTATTTTTCTAGCAATCAGCCCCAGCATTTT. As protein: CASSDAGLYFSSNQPQHF.

This chain connects TRBV5-1 to TRBJ1-1; 11 bases match TRBD1. The CDR3 loop spans 12 amino acids. Looked up from germline, CDR1 is SGHRS and CDR2 is YFSETQ. V shed 4 bases, J shed 10 bases, and the junction held 3 bases outside the gene matches. CDR3 nucleotide sequence: TGCGCCAGCAGCGGGGGACAGGGGGGAGCTTTCTTT. Translating it yields CASSGGQGGAFF.

The V gene is TRBV30, the J gene TRBJ2-2; D not resolved. In germline, CDR1 is GTSNPN, CDR2 SVGIG (reference sequence). This CDR3 comprises 14 residues. Trimming removed 0 bases at V and 3 bases at J, with 8 bases between. The CDR3 DNA is TGTGCCTGGAGTGTACGAGTTTACACCGGGGAGCTGTTTTTT. Amino acid sequence: CAWSVRVYTGELFF.

The chain joins TRBV28 to TRBJ2-2; 9 nucleotides agree with TRBD2. From germline, CDR1 is MDHEN and CDR2 SYDVKM. The CDR3 consists of 17 residues. V lost 2 bases and J lost 1; bases outside the gene matches: 5. The CDR3 region is CASSLAPSGVNTGELFF. Here the CDR3 DNA reads TGTGCCAGCAGTTTAGCTCCTAGCGGGGTGAACACCGGGGAGCTGTTTTTT. Complete variable domain (other parts from reference TRBV28 and TRBJ2-2): DVKVTQSSRYLVKRTGEKVFLECVQDMDHENMFWYRQDPGLGLRLIYFSYDVKMKEKGDIPEGYSVSREKKERFSLILESASTNQTSMYLCASSLAPSGVNTGELFFGEGSRLTVL.

The genes are TRBV2 and TRBJ2-7; possibly TRBD1 for D (5 bases). The CDR3 consists of 14 residues. The V end lost 4 bases, the J end lost 0 bases, and 10 bases lay between the germline ends. Germline CDR1 is SNHLY and CDR2 is FYNNEI. The CDR3 bases are TGTGCCAGCAGTGTAGGTGGGGCCTCCTACGAGCAGTACTTC. Its protein product is CASSVGGASYEQYF.

This chain uses TRBV27 with TRBJ2-3; D call uncertain. This CDR3 is built from 16 residues. V lost 0 bases and J 0 bases, leaving 10 bases between the germline ends. Germline CDR1 MNHEY, CDR2 SMNVEV (reference sequence). This chain's CDR3 is CASSLSSEYSTDTQYF. In nucleotides, the CDR3 is TGTGCCAGCAGTTTATCGAGCGAATATAGCACAGATACGCAGTATTTT.

The sample holds one count of this clone. The J gene is TRBJ2-1, the V gene TRBV28, with 9 bases fitting TRBD1. This CDR3 has 15 residues. Germline CDR1 MDHEN, CDR2 SYDVKM. V gave up 4 bases and J gave up 8 bases; unmatched junction bases: 9. The DNA for the CDR3 is TGTGCCAGCAGTTCCCAACAGGGGGCTAGGCATGAGCAGTTCTTC. It translates to CASSSQQGARHEQFF.

The chain has TRBV5-6 and TRBJ2-7; D possibly corresponds to TRBD2 (5 bases). CDR3 length: 15 residues. With 4 bases removed from V and 1 base from J, the gap between germline ends came to 15 bases. Germline V gives CDR1 SGHDT, CDR2 YYEEEE. Written as DNA, the CDR3 is TGTGCCAGCAGCACCCCGGGAATAATATCCTACGAGCAGTACTTC. It encodes CASSTPGIISYEQYF.

This sequence joins TRBV5-1 and TRBJ2-5, with a weak D call TRBD2 (5 bases). This CDR3 contains 15 residues. Trimming removed 9 bases at V and 0 bases at J, with 18 bases between. CDR1 is SGHRS, CDR2 YFSETQ, per germline. The CDR3 sequence is CATSPAGRHQETQYF. CDR3 coding DNA: TGCGCCACCTCCCCGGCGGGCAGACACCAAGAGACCCAGTACTTC.

J is TRBJ1-1 and V is TRBV6-1; no firm D call. CDR3 length equals 15 residues. V was pared by 6 bases and J by 0 bases, with 14 bases between. Germline assignment: CDR1 MNHNS and CDR2 SASEGT. The CDR3 reads CASRPRLRVNTEAFF. CDR3 sequence (DNA): TGTGCCAGCAGACCACGGTTACGGGTGAACACTGAAGCTTTCTTT.

This sequence joins TRBV30 and TRBJ1-1; tentative D call: TRBD1 (5 bases). The V gene's germline CDR1 is GTSNPN and CDR2 SVGIG (reference sequence). The CDR3 runs 13 residues. V shed 1 base and J shed 3 bases, with 9 bases lying between them. The CDR3 protein is CAWSDRLDTEAFF. The CDR3 DNA reads TGTGCCTGGAGTGACAGGCTAGACACTGAAGCTTTCTTT.

This sequence joins TRBV2 and TRBJ1-2, with D perhaps TRBD1 (5 bases). Trimming cost V 5 bases and J 2 bases, with 9 bases left between them. The CDR3 has 13 residues. Germline loops: CDR1 SNHLY, CDR2 FYNNEI. The CDR3 here is CASSIGVNYGYTF. Here the CDR3 DNA reads TGTGCCAGCAGTATAGGGGTAAACTATGGCTACACCTTC.

The V gene is TRBV7-9, the J gene TRBJ2-2, with 8 bases identical to TRBD2. V lost 5 bases and J lost 4; bases outside the gene matches: 3. Germline V gives CDR1 SEHNR, CDR2 FQNEAQ (reference sequence). There are 14 residues in the CDR3. The CDR3 sequence is CASSPGGATGELFF. As DNA, the CDR3 is TGTGCCAGCAGCCCGGGGGGGGCCACCGGGGAGCTGTTTTTT.